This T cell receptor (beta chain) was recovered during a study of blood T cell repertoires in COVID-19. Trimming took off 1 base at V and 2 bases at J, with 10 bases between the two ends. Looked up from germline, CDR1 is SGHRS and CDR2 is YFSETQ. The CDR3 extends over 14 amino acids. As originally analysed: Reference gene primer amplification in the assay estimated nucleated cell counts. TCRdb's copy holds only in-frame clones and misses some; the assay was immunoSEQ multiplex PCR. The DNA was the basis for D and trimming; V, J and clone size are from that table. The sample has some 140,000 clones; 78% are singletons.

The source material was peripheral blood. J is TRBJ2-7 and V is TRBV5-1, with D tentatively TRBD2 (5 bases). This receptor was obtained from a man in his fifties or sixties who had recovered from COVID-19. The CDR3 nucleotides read TGCGCCAGCAGCTTGAACTCCGGGACCTACGAGCAGTACTTC. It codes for CASSLNSGTYEQYF.